A single sample is the source of the 20 T cell receptor beta chains below, sequenced in a study of T cells in localized non-small cell lung cancer. The data were produced by immunoSEQ multiplex PCR, yet TCRdb's version contains in-frame clones alone and is incomplete. The sample holds some 66,000 clones, 84% seen once. This specimen was peripheral blood, taken before any cancer treatment. The receptors were sampled from a female donor at least 60 years old with stage I lung adenocarcinoma.

The V and J genes are TRBV4-2 and TRBJ2-2; weak D call: TRBD1 (5 bases). The germline gives CDR1 LGHNA, CDR2 YNFKEQ. The length of the CDR3 is 16 residues. The germline V and J ends were trimmed by 3 bases and 4 bases, with 15 bases remaining between them. CDR3 in amino acids: CASSQDDSSRTGELFF. CDR3 in DNA: TGTGCCAGCAGCCAGGACGACAGTTCCCGCACCGGGGAGCTGTTTTTT.

The chain has TRBV9 and TRBJ2-1; TRBD2 matches 8 bases. Germline V gene data show CDR1 as SGDLS and CDR2 as YYNGEE. J was trimmed by 8 bases and V by 0 bases; bases with no gene match: 7. This CDR3 region has 15 residues. The CDR3 protein is CASSVVGTRGDEQFF. CDR3 nucleotide sequence: TGTGCCAGCAGCGTAGTCGGGACTAGGGGTGATGAGCAGTTCTTC. The variable domain in full, completed from reference TRBV9 and TRBJ2-1, reads DSGVTQTPKHLITATGQRVTLRCSPRSGDLSVYWYQQSLDQGLQFLIQYYNGEERAKGNILERFSAQQFPDLHSELNLSSLELGDSALYFCASSVVGTRGDEQFFGPGTRLTVL.

The chain employs TRBV4-2 and TRBJ2-2; 7 bases are a match to TRBD2. CDR1 is LGHNA, CDR2 YNFKEQ, per germline. This CDR3 is built from 15 residues. Trimming removed 1 base from V and 4 bases from J; junction bases left unmatched: 3. CDR3 sequence reads: CASSQVAGATGELFF. CDR3 coding DNA: TGTGCCAGCAGCCAAGTTGCGGGAGCCACCGGGGAGCTGTTTTTT.

This sequence joins TRBV6-1 and TRBJ1-2; possibly TRBD1 for D (5 bases). V shed 4 bases and J shed 3 bases, with 15 bases lying between them. The CDR3 sequence is 15 residues long. Germline CDR1 is MNHNS and CDR2 is SASEGT. The CDR3: CASSGPSTDYYGYTF. The CDR3 coding sequence is TGTGCCAGCAGTGGGCCATCGACAGACTACTATGGCTACACCTTC.

V and J are TRBV6-5 and TRBJ2-2; tentative D call: TRBD2 (5 bases). V lost 6 bases and J lost 7, with 15 bases in between. Germline values: CDR1 MNHEY, CDR2 SVGAGI. This CDR3 is 14 amino acids long. The CDR3 loop is CASSLSGLDGELFF. CDR3 nucleotides: TGTGCCAGCAGCCTATCGGGGTTGGACGGGGAGCTGTTTTTT.

This chain connects TRBV19 to TRBJ2-7; D ambiguous. Looked up from germline, CDR1 is LNHDA and CDR2 is SQIVND (reference sequence). The CDR3 extends over 15 amino acids. Trimming removed 5 bases from V and 6 bases from J, with 20 bases in between. DNA of the CDR3: TGTGCCAGTAGTCTCAGACTGATCCCCCCCCTCGAGCAGTACTTC. It specifies CASSLRLIPPLEQYF. The complete variable domain, with remaining parts taken from reference TRBV19 and TRBJ2-7, reads DGGITQSPKYLFRKEGQNVTLSCEQNLNHDAMYWYRQDPGQGLRLIYYSQIVNDFQKGDIAEGYSVSREKKESFPLTVTSAQKNPTAFYLCASSLRLIPPLEQYFGPGTRLTVT.

CDR3 DNA: TGTGCCTGGACCTCCGACCCACGCTATGGCTACACCTTC. Translation gives CAWTSDPRYGYTF. The V and J genes are TRBV30 and TRBJ1-2; D gene unclear. Looked up from germline, CDR1 is GTSNPN and CDR2 is SVGIG (reference sequence). Trimming took off 4 bases at V and 4 bases at J, with 13 bases between the two ends. This CDR3 region has 13 residues.

The chain employs TRBV29-1 and TRBJ2-1, with TRBD2 matching 11 bases. The germline V gene has CDR1 SQVTM and CDR2 ANQGSEA. The J segment lost 2 bases and the V segment lost 5 bases, leaving 5 bases of the junction unmatched. The CDR3 is 15 amino acids. The CDR3 reads CSVHVAGGPYNEQFF. The CDR3 DNA reads TGCAGCGTTCATGTAGCGGGAGGGCCCTACAATGAGCAGTTCTTC.

V usage is TRBV6-1 and J usage is TRBJ2-5; 11 positions match TRBD1. This CDR3 has 15 residues. Germline CDR1 is MNHNS and CDR2 is SASEGT. V was pared by 7 bases and J by 4 bases, with 8 bases of the junction left unmatched. CDR3 sequence reads: CASTRSGTGGETQYF. In DNA form, the CDR3 reads TGTGCCAGCACTAGATCCGGGACAGGGGGAGAGACCCAGTACTTC.

This clone was seen once. The chain uses TRBV14 and TRBJ2-2, with 9 bases fitting TRBD2. Germline V gene lookup returns CDR1 SGHDN and CDR2 FVKESK. The J segment lost 7 bases and the V segment lost 7 bases, leaving 7 bases of the junction unmatched. This CDR3 is 14 amino acids long. For the CDR3, the DNA is TGTGCCAGCACCGGAGCGGGGGGAATCGGGGAGCTGTTTTTT. This gives the protein CASTGAGGIGELFF.

In this sample, this clone turned up a few times. The gene calls are TRBV28 and TRBJ1-5, with TRBD1 as a possible D gene (6 bases). Germline loops: CDR1 MDHEN, CDR2 SYDVKM. Deletions cut 8 bases from V and 4 bases from J, with 18 bases between. This CDR3 is 15 amino acids long. The CDR3 DNA reads as TGTGCCAGCCAGTTAGGACAAAGGGGGAATCAGCCCCAGCATTTT. It codes for CASQLGQRGNQPQHF.

This clone came up once. The chain uses TRBV19 and TRBJ2-7; 7 bases agree with TRBD2. The CDR3 spans 14 residues. Germline CDR1 reads LNHDA; CDR2 reads SQIVND (reference sequence). Trimming took 8 bases from V and 5 from J; bases not matched to a gene: 12. The CDR3 region is CASGLLGRGDEQYF. The DNA for the CDR3 is TGTGCCAGTGGCCTTTTGGGGAGGGGTGACGAGCAGTACTTC.

This rearrangement joins TRBV19 to TRBJ1-2; 8 bases agree with TRBD1. With V trimmed by 4 bases and J by 4 bases, 2 bases remained unmatched. The CDR3 has 13 amino acids. Germline loops: CDR1 LNHDA, CDR2 SQIVND (reference sequence). CDR3 nucleotides: TGTGCCAGTAGTAACAGGGGGGGCTATGGCTACACCTTC. Its protein is CASSNRGGYGYTF. The entire variable domain, with the rest obtained from reference TRBV19 and TRBJ1-2, is as follows: DGGITQSPKYLFRKEGQNVTLSCEQNLNHDAMYWYRQDPGQGLRLIYYSQIVNDFQKGDIAEGYSVSREKKESFPLTVTSAQKNPTAFYLCASSNRGGYGYTFGSGTRLTVV.

This rearrangement joins TRBV6-1 to TRBJ2-1; the match to TRBD2 covers 15 bases. The CDR3 loop spans 15 amino acids. The germline V gene encodes CDR1 MNHNS and CDR2 SASEGT. J was trimmed by 7 bases and V by 5 bases; bases with no gene match: 3. The CDR3 protein is CASSWTSGRGNEQFF. Here the CDR3 DNA reads TGTGCCAGCAGTTGGACTAGCGGGAGGGGGAATGAGCAGTTCTTC.

In nucleotides, the CDR3 is TGTGCCAGCTCACGCCTCGGGACAGGGGCCTTCCCGAGCTCCTATAATTCACCCCTCCACTTT. This encodes CASSRLGTGAFPSSYNSPLHF. The chain joins TRBV18 to TRBJ1-6, with TRBD1 identical over 10 bases. The length of the CDR3 is 21 residues. Losses at the gene ends were 4 bases for V and 0 bases for J; bases not matched to a gene: 15. Germline-derived CDR1 and CDR2 are KGHSH and LQKENI.

This clone was seen only once. The genes are TRBV19 and TRBJ1-1; no firm D call. Trimming removed 0 bases at V and 2 bases at J, with 10 bases between. CDR1 is LNHDA and CDR2 is SQIVND in the germline V gene (reference sequence). The CDR3 consists of 15 residues. The CDR3 is CASSIDVRKNTEAFF. The CDR3 nucleotides are TGTGCCAGTAGTATAGACGTTCGGAAAAACACTGAAGCTTTCTTT.

The chain couples TRBV5-1 to TRBJ2-7, with TRBD2 matching 8 bases. The CDR3 contains 14 residues. The ends lost 0 bases at V and 3 bases at J; junction bases unmatched: 2. Germline V CDR1 and CDR2: SGHRS, YFSETQ. The CDR3 DNA sequence: TGCGCCAGCAGCTTGGCGGGGGGGCGCTACGAGCAGTACTTC. This codes for CASSLAGGRYEQYF.

The J gene is TRBJ1-6, the V gene TRBV14; 7 bases map to TRBD1. Germline-derived CDR1 and CDR2 are SGHDN and FVKESK. The CDR3 is 15 amino acids. V shed 2 bases, J shed 9 bases, and the junction held 7 bases outside the gene matches. The CDR3 is CASSQRTGASSPLHF. CDR3 DNA sequence: TGTGCCAGCAGCCAACGAACAGGGGCGAGTTCACCCCTCCACTTT.

The rearrangement links TRBV28 to TRBJ2-7, with 12 nucleotides matching TRBD1. Germline CDR1 reads MDHEN; CDR2 reads SYDVKM. Trimming cost V 6 bases and J 6 bases; bases outside gene matches: 12. The CDR3 has 16 residues. This CDR3 reads CASSPPSGTGGFEQYF. The CDR3 DNA reads TGTGCCAGCAGCCCTCCATCCGGGACAGGGGGCTTCGAGCAGTACTTC.

V usage is TRBV21-1 and J usage is TRBJ1-5; TRBD1 reflects the table's D call only, with no check against the DNA. TRBV21-1 is deemed a pseudogene. The CDR3 spans 22 residues. The CDR3 bases are TGTGCCAGCAGCAAAGCGGTTGGGAAACAGGGGGCTCCACTGTGTAGCAATCAGCCCCAGCATTTT. Amino acid sequence: CASSKAVGKQGAPLCSNQPQHF.